The 13 T cell receptor beta chains given below trace back to one sample, sequenced in a study of tissue T cells after allogeneic stem cell transplantation. Time point: mouse harvest day 7 after allogeneic transplant. Each mouse received 10^7 T-cell-depleted marrow cells plus 10^6 splenic CD5+ T cells by tail vein. Assay used: immunoSEQ multiplex PCR; TCRdb lists only in-frame clones, some missing. This repertoire shows around 7,700 clones, 50% found once; its top ten account for roughly 5%. Sequencing input: gut tissue. The origin of the receptors is a female BALB/c mouse given C57BL/6 T cells with graft-versus-host disease after an allogeneic hematopoietic cell transplant.

Comments on this clone: The gene symbols are mouse symbols. CDR3 residues: CTCSAAPSQNTLYF. Incomplete CDR3 DNA: TGCACCTGCAGTGCCGCCCCTAGTCAAAACACCTTGTAC. The genes are TRBV1 and TRBJ2-4, with D unclear. The DNA ends 1 residue before the CDR3 does, and the rest of the CDR3 is filled in from the germline J gene. CDR3 length: 14 residues. Per germline, CDR1 NSQYPW and CDR2 LRSPGD (reference sequence). Deletions cut 3 bases from V and 0 bases from J, with 7 bases between.

On this clone: The junction shows a germline mismatch at one end, possibly a read error. Here the gene names and germline are mouse. Read data end 1 residue before the CDR3 end; the end is taken from the germline J gene. The gene calls are TRBV26 and TRBJ2-4, with TRBD1 as a possible D gene (5 bases). The germline gives CDR1 KGHPV, CDR2 FQNQEV (reference sequence). The CDR3 loop spans 14 amino acids. The part of the CDR3 DNA that was read is TGTACCAGCAGTCTGTTTAGGGGACAAAACACCTTGTAC. Protein: CTSSLFRGQNTLY. The entire CDR3 reads CTSSLFRGQNTLYF.

In the case of this clone: Genes and germline are mouse. Read sequence stops 1 residue before the CDR3 end, and the germline J gene provides the missing end. This chain joins TRBV12-2 and TRBJ2-3; tentatively, D is TRBD1 (6 bases). Germline V gene data show CDR1 as SGHLS and CDR2 as HYDKME. The CDR3 is made up of 15 amino acids. V lost 2 bases and J lost 0, with 11 bases in between. The covered CDR3 bases are TGTGCCAGCTCTCGGGACATCTCTAGTGCAGAAACGCTGTAT. Protein product: CASSRDISSAETLY. The whole CDR3 region reads CASSRDISSAETLYF.

Comment on this clone: Genes and germline come from the mouse. Coverage ceases 1 residue before the CDR3 finishes, and the germline J gene fills in the end. The V gene is TRBV26, the J gene TRBJ2-7, with D possibly matching TRBD1 (6 bases). Germline values: CDR1 KGHPV, CDR2 FQNQEV (reference sequence). This CDR3 has 12 amino acids. V was trimmed by 4 bases and J by 3 bases, leaving 7 bases between them. CDR3 region: CASSRTVYEQYF. The DNA read from the CDR3 is TGTGCCAGCAGTCGGACAGTCTATGAACAGTAC.

Note on this clone: Mouse gene names and germline throughout. The CDR3 is cut off 1 residue early in the read; its end comes from the germline J gene. The chain recombines TRBV23 with TRBJ1-3. CDR1 and CDR2 (germline): KGHTA, FQNQQP. CDR3 length: 16 residues. Incomplete CDR3 DNA: TGCTCCAGCAGTCAATCGGACCATAATTCTGGAAATACGCTCTAT. Translation gives CSSSQSDHNSGNTLY. The CDR3 in full is CSSSQSDHNSGNTLYF.

In the case of this clone: Genes and germline come from the mouse. The read halts 1 residue ahead of the CDR3 end, with the missing end drawn from the germline J gene. The chain couples TRBV3 to TRBJ2-1; TRBD1 might be the D (7 bases). Trimming stripped 1 base from V and 7 bases from J, with 11 bases between. This CDR3 contains 14 residues. Germline CDR1 reads SNHLY; CDR2 reads FYNGKV (reference sequence). The CDR3 loop reads CASSLEGARAEQFF. The part of the CDR3 DNA that was read is TGTGCCAGCAGCTTAGAGGGGGCGCGGGCTGAGCAGTTC. Full variable domain (remainder filled in from reference TRBV3 and TRBJ2-1): GPKVLQIPSHQIIDMGQMVTLNCDPVSNHLYFYWYKQILGQQMEFLVNFYNGKVMEKSKLFKDQFSVERPDGSYFTLKIQPTALEDSAVYFCASSLEGARAEQFFGPGTRLTVL.

Details on this clone: The listed genes are named as in mouse. The read is 1 residue too short to cover the CDR3 end, so that end is filled in from the germline J gene. The V call is TRBV26, the J call TRBJ1-1; TRBD1 matches 9 bases. The germline V gene encodes CDR1 KGHPV and CDR2 FQNQEV (reference sequence). CDR3 length: 14 amino acids. Germline trimming cut 6 bases from V and 4 bases from J; bases unmatched to any gene: 6. CDR3 bases read: TGTGCCAGCAGCCAACAGGGGGCCGCCACAGAAGTCTTC. As protein: CASSQQGAATEVF. The entire CDR3 is CASSQQGAATEVFF.

Note on this clone: Gene names refer to mouse genes. The read terminates 1 residue before the CDR3 end, so the remaining end is supplied by the germline J gene. The chain employs TRBV5 and TRBJ2-2, with D tentatively TRBD1 (6 bases). CDR3 length: 14 amino acids. Trimming removed 4 bases at V and 2 bases at J, with 8 bases between. The germline V gene has CDR1 LGHNA and CDR2 YNLKQL (reference sequence). The CDR3 loop reads CASSPRGNTGQLYF. Incomplete CDR3 DNA: TGTGCCAGCAGCCCCAGGGGCAACACCGGGCAGCTCTAC.

Points on this clone: The genes and germline here are from mouse. The DNA ends 1 residue before the CDR3 does, and the rest of the CDR3 is filled in from the germline J gene. The V and J genes are TRBV5 and TRBJ1-2; 8 bases match TRBD1. CDR1 is LGHNA, CDR2 YNLKQL, per germline (reference sequence). With V trimmed by 0 bases and J by 0 bases, 3 bases remained unmatched. The CDR3 consists of 16 residues. The sequenced CDR3 bases are TGTGCCAGCAGCCAAGAGAAGGACAGGGCAAACTCCGACTACACC. It yields the protein CASSQEKDRANSDYT. The whole CDR3 sequence is CASSQEKDRANSDYTF.

This clone was found a few times. The gene symbols are mouse symbols. The CDR3 goes on 1 residue after the read ends, and that part is filled in from the germline J gene. This sequence joins TRBV13-2 and TRBJ1-1, with TRBD1 identical over 9 bases. This CDR3 contains 12 residues. Germline loops: CDR1 NNHNN, CDR2 SYGAGS (reference sequence). V shed 5 bases and J 4 bases; nucleotides not matched to a gene: 0. The CDR3 sequence: CASGTGGTEVFF. The covered CDR3 bases are TGTGCCAGCGGGACAGGGGGCACAGAAGTCTTC.

As for this clone: Any gene name here is a mouse gene name. The CDR3 DNA, read in part, is TGCTCCAGCAGCCACAGCTCTGGAAATACGCTCTAT. Its translation: CSSSHSSGNTLY. The complete CDR3 protein is CSSSHSSGNTLYF. This chain joins TRBV23 and TRBJ1-3; the DNA was not used to check the table's D call, TRBD1. The read is 1 residue too short to cover the CDR3 end, so that end is filled in from the germline J gene. Per the germline V gene, CDR1 is KGHTA and CDR2 is FQNQQP. The CDR3 covers 13 residues.

As for this clone: Germline and genes here are mouse. The read is 1 residue too short to cover the CDR3 end, so that end is filled in from the germline J gene. This chain links TRBV13-3 with TRBJ2-3; 10 bases align to TRBD2. Germline CDR1 and CDR2: NNHDY and SYVADS. After removal of 2 bases from V and 2 bases from J, the junction contained 2 bases not matched to a gene. The CDR3 loop spans 15 amino acids. CDR3 DNA, as far as it was read: TGTGCCAGCAGTGACTGGGGGGGCGTTGCAGAAACGCTGTAT. This codes for CASSDWGGVAETLY. The entire CDR3 protein is CASSDWGGVAETLYF.

In regard to this clone: Genes here carry mouse names. Coverage ceases 1 residue before the CDR3 finishes, and the germline J gene fills in the end. The chain joins TRBV1 to TRBJ1-1; 9 bases are a match to TRBD1. Germline values: CDR1 NSQYPW, CDR2 LRSPGD (reference sequence). This CDR3 has 12 amino acids. After removal of 6 bases from V and 5 bases from J, the junction contained 1 base not matched to a gene. This CDR3 reads CTCSGQGTEVFF. The part of the CDR3 DNA that was read is TGCACCTGCAGCGGACAGGGGACAGAAGTCTTC. The full variable domain, with the rest looked up from reference TRBV1 and TRBJ1-1, is VTLLEQNPRWRLVPRGQAVNLRCILKNSQYPWMSWYQQDLQKQLQWLFTLRSPGDKEVKSLPGADYLATRVTDTELRLQVANMSQGRTLYCTCSGQGTEVFFGKGTRLTVV.